One and the same sample provided the 19 T cell receptor beta chains below, sequenced in a study of blood T cell repertoires in COVID-19. Assay: immunoSEQ multiplex PCR; the TCRdb copy retains only in-frame clones and omits some. This table holds fewer than 350,000 clones, more than 75% found once. The sequenced material came from PBMCs or T cells enriched from blood (not recorded which). These TCRs come from a woman in her fifties or sixties in a cohort exposed to, infected with or recovered from COVID-19 (not recorded which).

This clone came up a few times. The V call is TRBV11-2, the J call TRBJ2-6, with D maybe TRBD2 (6 bases). Germline loops: CDR1 SGHAT, CDR2 FQNNGV. Trimming left V 5 bases short and J 0 bases short, with 11 bases between. This CDR3 has 16 residues. In nucleotides, the CDR3 is TGTGCCAGCAGCCGGGACTTAGTCTCTGGGGCCAACGTCCTGACTTTC. Its translation is CASSRDLVSGANVLTF.

The chain combines TRBV27 with TRBJ1-5, with D perhaps matching TRBD1 (6 bases). The length of the CDR3 is 16 residues. The V end was cut by 6 bases, the J end by 1 base, with 16 bases between. Germline CDR1 MNHEY, CDR2 SMNVEV (reference sequence). The CDR3 here is CASSLSAGVSNQPQHF. The CDR3 DNA reads as TGTGCCAGCAGCCTGAGCGCAGGGGTAAGCAATCAGCCCCAGCATTTT.

This clone was recorded only once. The DNA of the CDR3 is TGTGCCACCAGCAGAGGTGGCAGCGCTTACGAGCAGTACTTC. It encodes CATSRGGSAYEQYF. The rearrangement uses TRBV15 and TRBJ2-7; D remains ambiguous. With 1 base removed from V and 4 bases from J, the gap between germline ends came to 11 bases. CDR1 and CDR2 (germline): LNHNV, YYDKDF (reference sequence). This CDR3 is 14 amino acids long.

In nucleotides, the CDR3 is TGTGCCAGCAGCTTAACAGATAGCTCCTATAATTCACCCCTCCACTTT. Amino acid sequence: CASSLTDSSYNSPLHF. J is TRBJ1-6 and V is TRBV7-8; no reliable D call. The CDR3 totals 16 residues. V dropped 2 bases and J dropped 0 bases, with 8 bases sitting between them. Germline CDR1 is SGHVS and CDR2 is FQNEAQ.

V and J are TRBV10-1 and TRBJ2-7, with TRBD2 matching over 7 bases. V lost 3 bases and J lost 5; bases outside the gene matches: 7. This CDR3 contains 14 residues. Germline V CDR1 and CDR2: WNHNN, SYGVQD (reference sequence). Written as DNA, the CDR3 is TGCGCCAGCAGTGATGGGGGAGGGCCGGACGAGCAGTACTTC. Protein: CASSDGGGPDEQYF.

Details on this clone: Since no conserved phenylalanine or tryptophan closes the CDR3, a read error is the likely cause. No DNA is shown, since the ends of the CDR3 on it are uncertain; the CDR3 is the one TCRdb lists. This chain connects TRBV12-3 or TRBV12-4 to TRBJ1-2; TRBD1, the table's D call, was not compared with the DNA. The CDR3 totals 12 residues, both ends included. The CDR3: CASSGDSPGPWI.

The rearrangement uses TRBV10-3 and TRBJ1-1; possible D gene TRBD1, 5 bases. The CDR3 sequence is 14 residues long. The V gene's germline CDR1 is ENHRY and CDR2 SYGVKD. Trimming took off 2 bases at V and 4 bases at J, with 11 bases between the two ends. DNA for the CDR3: TGTGCCATCAGTGAGAACGACAGACCCACTGAAGCTTTCTTT. It is translated as CAISENDRPTEAFF.

V is TRBV10-3 and J is TRBJ2-3; 9 bases line up with TRBD2. V shed 5 bases and J 2 bases; nucleotides not matched to a gene: 2. Germline V gene data show CDR1 as ENHRY and CDR2 as SYGVKD. This CDR3 is 14 amino acids long. The DNA of the CDR3 is TGTGCCATCAGTCTAGCGGGGTTCACAGATACGCAGTATTTT. Translated: CAISLAGFTDTQYF.

This clone was seen a handful of times. The chain combines TRBV5-1 with TRBJ2-7, with 8 bases that match TRBD2. Germline CDR1 and CDR2: SGHRS and YFSETQ. The junction had 10 bases not matched to a gene; V was cut back by 1 base and J by 7 bases. The CDR3 has 15 residues. The DNA for the CDR3 is TGCGCCAGCAGCTTGATTAGCGGGACTCCCTGGGAGCAGTACTTC. It codes for CASSLISGTPWEQYF.

The chain is built from TRBV28 and TRBJ1-4; 8 nucleotides match TRBD1. The CDR3 is 18 amino acids. Germline CDR1 reads MDHEN; CDR2 reads SYDVKM. Trimming removed 1 base from V and 8 bases from J; junction bases left unmatched: 15. This CDR3 is CASSLFVWGQGAREKLFF. The DNA for the CDR3 is TGTGCCAGCAGTTTATTTGTCTGGGGCCAGGGGGCTAGAGAAAAACTGTTTTTT. The full variable domain, rest sourced from reference TRBV28 and TRBJ1-4, is DVKVTQSSRYLVKRTGEKVFLECVQDMDHENMFWYRQDPGLGLRLIYFSYDVKMKEKGDIPEGYSVSREKKERFSLILESASTNQTSMYLCASSLFVWGQGAREKLFFGSGTQLSVL.

The V call is TRBV18, the J call TRBJ2-7; TRBD1 agrees at 11 bases. The CDR3 runs 14 residues. Germline V gene data show CDR1 as KGHSH and CDR2 as LQKENI. Losses at the gene ends were 3 bases for V and 5 bases for J; bases not matched to a gene: 3. The CDR3 loop is CASSPGQGVHEQYF. CDR3 in DNA: TGTGCCAGCTCACCGGGACAGGGGGTACACGAGCAGTACTTC.

In this sample, this clone turned up a few times. The V and J genes are TRBV2 and TRBJ1-6; 8 positions match TRBD1. V trimming: 6 bases; J trimming: 6 bases; junction bases outside the gene matches: 4. The V gene's germline CDR1 is SNHLY and CDR2 FYNNEI. The CDR3 consists of 14 residues. The CDR3 sequence is CASSGQGGNSPLHF. In nucleotides, the CDR3 is TGTGCCAGCAGCGGACAGGGAGGTAATTCACCCCTCCACTTT.

V and J are TRBV5-4 and TRBJ1-6, with 10 bases fitting TRBD1. V trimming: 4 bases; J trimming: 3 bases; junction bases outside the gene matches: 4. CDR3 length: 16 amino acids. Germline lookup yields CDR1 SGHNT and CDR2 YYREEE (reference sequence). CDR3 residues: CASSLGQGNYNSPLHF. CDR3 sequence (DNA): TGTGCCAGCAGCCTGGGACAGGGGAACTATAATTCACCCCTCCACTTT.

For the CDR3, the DNA is TGTGCCAGCAGCCAGGGTTGGGTAAGGCAAGAGACCCAGTACTTC. This sequence encodes CASSQGWVRQETQYF. The chain combines TRBV7-9 with TRBJ2-5; D may be TRBD1 (5 bases). The CDR3 loop spans 15 amino acids. Germline loops: CDR1 SEHNR, CDR2 FQNEAQ (reference sequence). The V and J ends lost 5 bases and 2 bases respectively, with 15 bases between them.

This clone has only a few counts. The gene calls are TRBV7-8 and TRBJ2-7, with 8 bases aligning to TRBD2. Germline V gene sequence: CDR1 SGHVS, CDR2 FQNEAQ. Losses at the gene ends were 1 base for V and 6 bases for J; bases not matched to a gene: 5. CDR3 length equals 14 residues. The CDR3 region has the DNA TGTGCCAGCAGCTTAGTAGCGGGACACCTCGAGCAGTACTTC. It is translated as CASSLVAGHLEQYF.

The chain uses TRBV5-8 and TRBJ2-1, with 8 bases identical to TRBD2. This CDR3 is built from 17 residues. The junction had 12 bases not matched to a gene; V was cut back by 0 bases and J by 7 bases. CDR1 is SGHTS, CDR2 YDEGEE, per germline. The chain's CDR3 is CASSLAGREVRENEQFF. In DNA form, the CDR3 reads TGTGCCAGCAGCTTGGCCGGGCGGGAGGTCAGGGAAAATGAGCAGTTCTTC. Filled out from reference TRBV5-8 and TRBJ2-1, the complete variable domain reads EAGVTQSPTHLIKTRGQQATLRCSPISGHTSVYWYQQALGLGLQFLLWYDEGEERNRGNFPPRFSGRQFPNYSSELNVNALELEDSALYLCASSLAGREVRENEQFFGPGTRLTVL.

The chain has TRBV28 and TRBJ1-5; TRBD1 agrees at 7 bases. The CDR3 extends over 12 amino acids. V lost 8 bases, J lost 2 bases, and 0 bases stayed unmatched. In germline, CDR1 is MDHEN, CDR2 SYDVKM. The CDR3 region is CASGTGNQPQHF. DNA of the CDR3: TGTGCCAGCGGGACAGGCAATCAGCCCCAGCATTTT.

The chain has TRBV9 and TRBJ2-1; maybe TRBD1 (5 bases). The CDR3 sequence is 15 residues long. Germline CDR1 SGDLS, CDR2 YYNGEE. The ends were cut back, 0 bases at V and 3 bases at J, with 10 bases in the middle. This CDR3 reads CASSVEFDSYNEQFF. The DNA for the CDR3 is TGTGCCAGCAGCGTAGAATTCGACAGCTACAATGAGCAGTTCTTC.

In DNA form, the CDR3 reads TGCGCCAGCAGCTTGGTAACCGGGACAGAAGAGACCCAGTACTTC. Protein: CASSLVTGTEETQYF. V and J are TRBV5-1 and TRBJ2-5, with 7 bases lining up with TRBD1. CDR1 is SGHRS and CDR2 is YFSETQ in the germline V gene. The CDR3 has 15 residues. Trimming removed 0 bases from V and 3 bases from J; junction bases left unmatched: 5.